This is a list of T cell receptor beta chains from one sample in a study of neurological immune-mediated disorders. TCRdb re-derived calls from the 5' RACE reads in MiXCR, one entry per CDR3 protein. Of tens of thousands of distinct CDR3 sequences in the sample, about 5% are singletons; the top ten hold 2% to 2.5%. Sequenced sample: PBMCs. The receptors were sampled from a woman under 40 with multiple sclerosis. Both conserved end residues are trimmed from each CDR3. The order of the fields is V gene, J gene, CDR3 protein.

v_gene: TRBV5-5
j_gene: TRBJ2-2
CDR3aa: ASNDPGGTGELF

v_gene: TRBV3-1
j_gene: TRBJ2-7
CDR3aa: ASSQGLRMEQY

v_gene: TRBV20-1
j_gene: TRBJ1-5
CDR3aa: SARGAAANKTQN

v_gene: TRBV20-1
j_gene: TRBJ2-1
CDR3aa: SARVVGSAYNEQF

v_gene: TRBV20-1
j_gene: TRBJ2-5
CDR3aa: SAPAPGQGIETQY

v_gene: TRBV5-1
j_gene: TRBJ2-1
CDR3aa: ASSLQGNPYNEQF

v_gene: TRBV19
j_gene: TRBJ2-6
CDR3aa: ASSMPGSSGANVLT

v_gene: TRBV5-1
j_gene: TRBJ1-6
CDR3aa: ASRDPGTGNNSPLH

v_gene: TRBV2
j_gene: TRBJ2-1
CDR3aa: ASKKRENYGEQF

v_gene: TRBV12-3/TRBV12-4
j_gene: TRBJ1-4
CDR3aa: ASSQGQGGKEKLF

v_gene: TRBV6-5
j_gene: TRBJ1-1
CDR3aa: ASSYGRVTEAF

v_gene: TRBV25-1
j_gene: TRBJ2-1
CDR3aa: ASSELGLGRGGNEQF

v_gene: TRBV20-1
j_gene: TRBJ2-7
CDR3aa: SARPGAASEQY

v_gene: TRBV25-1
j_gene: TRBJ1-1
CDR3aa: ASSEGRYTEAF

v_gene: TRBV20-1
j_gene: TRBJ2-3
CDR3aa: SARDGSPSGTQY

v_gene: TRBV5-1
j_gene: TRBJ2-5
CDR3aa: ASSLVGLLETQY

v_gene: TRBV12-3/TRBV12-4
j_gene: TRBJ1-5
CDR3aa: ASSFWGLGNQPQH

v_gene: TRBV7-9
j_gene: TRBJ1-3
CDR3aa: ASSFKPSSGKNIY

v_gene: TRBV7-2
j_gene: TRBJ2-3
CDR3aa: ASSLTLAASADTQY

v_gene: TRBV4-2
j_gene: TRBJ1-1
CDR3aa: ASSPSGTLNTEAF

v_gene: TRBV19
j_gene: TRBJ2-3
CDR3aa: ASSWTGGFADTQY

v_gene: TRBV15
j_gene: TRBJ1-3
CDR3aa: ATSRSAIRDPDYY

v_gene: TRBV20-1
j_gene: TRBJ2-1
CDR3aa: SARDRVGVHNEQF

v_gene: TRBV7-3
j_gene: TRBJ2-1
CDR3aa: ASSLTPGGGYNEQF

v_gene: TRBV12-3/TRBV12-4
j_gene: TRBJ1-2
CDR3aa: ASSLGQADGYT

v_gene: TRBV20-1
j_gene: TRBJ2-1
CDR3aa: SASASRFNNEQF

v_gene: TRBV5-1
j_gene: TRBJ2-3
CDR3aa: ASSLVPADTQY

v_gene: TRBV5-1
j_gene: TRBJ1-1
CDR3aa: ASSETGSMNTEAF

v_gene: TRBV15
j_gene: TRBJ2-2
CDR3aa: ATSRDTGGTGELF

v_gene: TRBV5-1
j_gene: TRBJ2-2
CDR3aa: ASTGNTGELF

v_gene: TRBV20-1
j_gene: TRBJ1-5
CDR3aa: SAKGDTNQPQH

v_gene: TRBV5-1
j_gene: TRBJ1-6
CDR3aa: ASSLDRSSYNSPLH

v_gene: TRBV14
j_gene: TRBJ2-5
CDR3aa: ASSQRLETQY

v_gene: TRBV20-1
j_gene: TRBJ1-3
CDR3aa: SAREHFSGNTIY

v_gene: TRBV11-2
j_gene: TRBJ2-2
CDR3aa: ASSLAPGELF

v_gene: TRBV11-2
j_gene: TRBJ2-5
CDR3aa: ASSSNGGDRSWEETQY

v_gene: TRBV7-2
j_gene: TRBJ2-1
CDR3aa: ASSLGRLAGYNEQF

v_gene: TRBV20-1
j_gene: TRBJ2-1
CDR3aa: SASILAGGGYNEQF

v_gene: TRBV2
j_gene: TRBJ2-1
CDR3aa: ASRSGGIYNEQF

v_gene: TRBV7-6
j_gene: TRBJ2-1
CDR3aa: ASSKDESSYNEQF

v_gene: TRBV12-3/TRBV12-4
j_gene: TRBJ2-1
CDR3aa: ASSLGGEGAANEQF

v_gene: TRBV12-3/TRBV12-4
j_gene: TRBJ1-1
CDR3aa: ASRSAGTGGGEAF

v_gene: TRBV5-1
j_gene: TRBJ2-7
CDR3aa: ASSLELDDRVPYEQY

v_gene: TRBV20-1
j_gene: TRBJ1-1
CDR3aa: SDSSTGKAEAF

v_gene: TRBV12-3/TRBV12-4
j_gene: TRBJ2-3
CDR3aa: ASSFGHTQY

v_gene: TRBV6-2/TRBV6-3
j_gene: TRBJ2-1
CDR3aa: ASSYSGGVGNYNEQF

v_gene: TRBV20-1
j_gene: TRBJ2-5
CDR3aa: SVEGGTLQETQY

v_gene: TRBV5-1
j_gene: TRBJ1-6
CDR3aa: ASSLGVGSPLH

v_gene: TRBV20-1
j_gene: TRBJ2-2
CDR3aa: SARSGGAGELF

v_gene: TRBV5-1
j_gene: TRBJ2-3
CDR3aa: ASGQGRDTQY

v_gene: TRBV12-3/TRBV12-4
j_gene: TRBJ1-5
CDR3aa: ATRGTDQPQH

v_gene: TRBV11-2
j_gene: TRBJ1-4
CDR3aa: ASSPRGNEKLF

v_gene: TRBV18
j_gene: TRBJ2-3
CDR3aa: ASSPPDRMRTDTQY

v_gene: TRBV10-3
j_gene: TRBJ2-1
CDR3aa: AISNGVSYNEQF

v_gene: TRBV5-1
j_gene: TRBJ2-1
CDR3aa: ASTGRDYNEQF